This section outlines one T cell receptor beta chain sequence together with its context. V was pared by 6 bases and J by 7 bases, with 18 bases between. CDR1 is MNHEY and CDR2 is SVGEGT in the germline V gene. This CDR3 region has 15 residues. The data belong to a study of response to subunit inactivated influenza vaccine. TCRdb processed the RT-PCR reads anew with MiXCR; each CDR3 protein has one entry. This sample has about 570,000 distinct CDR3 sequences; approximately 10% occur once, and the top ten carry 8% to 13%. Another study also made use of these data, one on T cells expressing NK-cell markers. In that study: Scientists made TCR beta cDNA using 5'RACE template switching with UMIs. Sequencing of TCR beta repertoires drew on sorted CD3+CD56+NKG2C+, CD3+CD56+NKG2C- and CD3+CD56-NKG2C+ T cells. Seven donors tested HCMV-seropositive and one tested seronegative among the eight sequenced. The leading position in the CD3+CD56-NKG2C+ fraction of four donors also went to these clonotypes.

The receptor comes from a man aged 50-60 years who received an inactivated influenza vaccine. The rearrangement joins TRBV6-2 or TRBV6-3 to TRBJ1-4, with D uncertain. The sample was PBMCs from blood, taken on the day of vaccination. The CDR3 loop is CASSTLRGVAEKLFF. In DNA, the CDR3 is TGTGCCAGCAGCACCCTCAGAGGAGTGGCTGAAAAACTGTTTTTT.